The entry that follows covers one T cell receptor (beta chain) sequence. Its antigen is unknown. The data originate from a study of OX40 agonist ivuxolimab in advanced cancers. Whole-study context: Ivuxolimab, an antibody acting as an agonist of OX40 (CD134), was used to treat patients. Dose-escalation patients' cancers were hepatocellular carcinoma, melanoma, renal cell or head and neck cancer.

Some clones are missing from TCRdb's copy, which holds only in-frame ones; the method was immunoSEQ multiplex PCR. The sample lists tens of thousands of clones, around 90% occurring once. Whole-study results and caveats: Researchers report that CD8+ T cells had, on average, more expanded clones than CD4+. Partial responders at 0.1-3.0 mg/kg had among the lowest clonal expansion.

Germline lookup yields CDR1 MNHNS and CDR2 SASEGT. V lost 5 bases, J lost 3 bases, and 7 bases lay in between. The CDR3 consists of 12 residues. The sample here was CD4+ or CD8+ T cells sorted from blood, taken in a trial of the OX40 agonist ivuxolimab. The origin of this receptor is an adult with an advanced solid tumor such as melanoma, head and neck, liver or kidney cancer. The chain employs TRBV6-1 and TRBJ1-1, with D unclear. This CDR3 reads CASSYWDTEAFF. The DNA for the CDR3 is TGTGCCAGCAGTTATTGGGACACTGAAGCTTTCTTT.